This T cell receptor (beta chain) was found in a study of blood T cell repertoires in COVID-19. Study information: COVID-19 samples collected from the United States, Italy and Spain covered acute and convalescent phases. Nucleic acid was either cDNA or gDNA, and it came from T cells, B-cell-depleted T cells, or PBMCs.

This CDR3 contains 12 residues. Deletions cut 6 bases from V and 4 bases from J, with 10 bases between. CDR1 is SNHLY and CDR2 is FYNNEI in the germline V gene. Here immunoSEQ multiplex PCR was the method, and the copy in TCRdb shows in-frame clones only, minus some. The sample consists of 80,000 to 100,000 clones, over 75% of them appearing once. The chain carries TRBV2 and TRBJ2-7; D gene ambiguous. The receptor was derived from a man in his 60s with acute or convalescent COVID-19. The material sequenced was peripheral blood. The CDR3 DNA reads TGTGCCAGCAGAACAGATGATTACGAGCAGTACTTC. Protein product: CASRTDDYEQYF.